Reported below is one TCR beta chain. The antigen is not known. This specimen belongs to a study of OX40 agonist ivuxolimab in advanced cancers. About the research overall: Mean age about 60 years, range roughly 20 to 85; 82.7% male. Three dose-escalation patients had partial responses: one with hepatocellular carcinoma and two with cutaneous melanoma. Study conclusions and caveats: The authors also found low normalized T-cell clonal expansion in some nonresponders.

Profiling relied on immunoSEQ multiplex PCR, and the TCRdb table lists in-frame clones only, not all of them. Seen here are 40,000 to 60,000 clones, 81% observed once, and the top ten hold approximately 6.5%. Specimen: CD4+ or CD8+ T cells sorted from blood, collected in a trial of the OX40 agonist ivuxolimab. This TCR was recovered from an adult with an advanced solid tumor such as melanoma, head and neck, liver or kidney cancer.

CDR3 sequence reads: CASSVGPGGNEQFF. The CDR3 coding sequence is TGTGCCAGCAGCGTAGGGCCTGGGGGAAATGAGCAGTTCTTC. The rearrangement joins TRBV9 to TRBJ2-1; either TRBD1 or TRBD2 may fit D (5 bases each). The CDR3 is made up of 14 amino acids. V was shortened by 0 bases and J by 7 bases, with 11 bases between the two germline ends. CDR1 is SGDLS, CDR2 YYNGEE, per germline. Supplemented by reference TRBV9 and TRBJ2-1, the full variable domain reads DSGVTQTPKHLITATGQRVTLRCSPRSGDLSVYWYQQSLDQGLQFLIQYYNGEERAKGNILERFSAQQFPDLHSELNLSSLELGDSALYFCASSVGPGGNEQFFGPGTRLTVL.